This passage covers 26 T cell receptor beta chains from one sample sequenced in a study of cytomegalovirus exposure and HLA in healthy donors. Sequencing was performed with immunoSEQ multiplex PCR; in TCRdb, only in-frame clones are kept and a portion is missing. The profile shows under 200,000 clones, approximately 87% of them singletons. Material for sequencing was PBMCs. These receptors originate from a woman aged 25 to 39 in good health and CMV-seronegative.

J is TRBJ2-7 and V is TRBV5-4, with D maybe TRBD2 (5 bases). Germline V gene sequence: CDR1 SGHNT, CDR2 YYREEE (reference sequence). The CDR3 totals 14 residues. V was trimmed by 4 bases and J by 0 bases, leaving 11 bases between them. CDR3: CASSAGRDSYEQYF. The DNA of the CDR3 is TGTGCCAGCAGCGCCGGTCGGGACTCCTACGAGCAGTACTTC.

The rearrangement uses TRBV4-2 and TRBJ2-7, with 7 bases lining up with TRBD1. The J segment lost 0 bases and the V segment lost 5 bases, leaving 4 bases of the junction unmatched. Germline V gene data show CDR1 as LGHNA and CDR2 as YNFKEQ. This CDR3 contains 14 residues. CDR3 in DNA: TGTGCCAGCAGCTTGGGACAGCCCTCCTACGAGCAGTACTTC. It specifies CASSLGQPSYEQYF.

The rearrangement uses TRBV30 and TRBJ2-7; 8 bases are shared with TRBD2. Unmatched junction bases numbered 6, after V lost 4 bases and J lost 4 bases. There are 13 residues in the CDR3. Germline loops: CDR1 GTSNPN, CDR2 SVGIG (reference sequence). As DNA, the CDR3 is TGTGCCTGGAATACTGCGGGAGGATACGAGCAGTACTTC. Translation gives CAWNTAGGYEQYF.

V is TRBV19 and J is TRBJ1-3; D call uncertain. CDR3 size: 14 residues. The V end was cut by 3 bases, the J end by 0 bases, with 6 bases between. The germline CDR1 and CDR2 sequences are LNHDA and SQIVND (reference sequence). The CDR3 loop reads CASSMGLSGNTIYF. CDR3 DNA: TGTGCCAGTAGTATGGGCCTCTCTGGAAACACCATATATTTT.

This chain links TRBV9 with TRBJ1-1; D may be TRBD1 (6 bases). Trimming removed 4 bases from V and 3 bases from J, with 16 bases in between. This CDR3 has 15 residues. The V gene's germline CDR1 is SGDLS and CDR2 YYNGEE. This CDR3 is CASSPRGAQDTEAFF. The CDR3 region has the DNA TGTGCCAGCAGCCCGAGGGGGGCCCAGGACACTGAAGCTTTCTTT. The full variable domain, completed using reference TRBV9 and TRBJ1-1, is DSGVTQTPKHLITATGQRVTLRCSPRSGDLSVYWYQQSLDQGLQFLIQYYNGEERAKGNILERFSAQQFPDLHSELNLSSLELGDSALYFCASSPRGAQDTEAFFGQGTRLTVV.

This rearrangement joins TRBV30 to TRBJ2-1; 7 nucleotides agree with TRBD2. Looked up from germline, CDR1 is GTSNPN and CDR2 is SVGIG (reference sequence). There are 13 residues in the CDR3. V lost 6 bases and J lost 10; bases outside the gene matches: 12. The CDR3 loop reads CACGLVHMREQFF. The CDR3 DNA follows: TGTGCCTGCGGACTAGTTCATATGAGGGAGCAGTTCTTC.

The V call is TRBV18, the J call TRBJ2-1; 7 bases align to TRBD2. The CDR3 length is 13 residues. The germline V gene encodes CDR1 KGHSH and CDR2 LQKENI. Germline trimming cut 2 bases from V and 6 bases from J; bases unmatched to any gene: 1. CDR3 amino acids: CASSPGLVNEQFF. Here the CDR3 DNA reads TGTGCCAGCTCACCAGGACTAGTCAATGAGCAGTTCTTC.

The chain employs TRBV5-4 and TRBJ2-7; 7 nucleotides agree with TRBD2. V shed 4 bases, J shed 0 bases, and the junction held 10 bases outside the gene matches. Germline V gene data show CDR1 as SGHNT and CDR2 as YYREEE (reference sequence). This CDR3 contains 16 residues. CDR3 DNA: TGTGCCAGCAGCCAGGGCGGCGGGAGAAGCTCCTACGAGCAGTACTTC. The encoded protein is CASSQGGGRSSYEQYF. The full variable domain, its missing parts supplied by reference TRBV5-4 and TRBJ2-7, is ETGVTQSPTHLIKTRGQQVTLRCSSQSGHNTVSWYQQALGQGPQFIFQYYREEENGRGNFPPRFSGLQFPNYSSELNVNALELDDSALYLCASSQGGGRSSYEQYFGPGTRLTVT.

V and J are TRBV29-1 and TRBJ2-5; TRBD2 agrees at 10 bases. Germline V CDR1 and CDR2: SQVTM, ANQGSEA. The length of the CDR3 is 14 residues. Trimming cost V 3 bases and J 4 bases; bases outside gene matches: 5. The CDR3 DNA sequence: TGCAGCGTTGACCGAGCGGGGGGGCCAGAGACCCAGTACTTC. Amino acid sequence: CSVDRAGGPETQYF.

The rearrangement links TRBV4-2 to TRBJ1-2; D is ambiguous. V lost 2 bases and J lost 6, with 13 bases in between. CDR3 length: 14 amino acids. The germline V gene encodes CDR1 LGHNA and CDR2 YNFKEQ. Here the CDR3 reads CASSQRALGHGYTF. For the CDR3, the DNA is TGTGCCAGCAGCCAAAGGGCTCTCGGCCATGGCTACACCTTC.

The chain links TRBV28 to TRBJ1-2; 9 positions match TRBD1. V lost 6 bases to trimming and J lost 7 bases; unmatched junction nucleotides: 15. Looked up from germline, CDR1 is MDHEN and CDR2 is SYDVKM. This CDR3 spans 16 amino acids. CDR3 nucleotides: TGTGCCAGCAGCATTCTAGGGGGGAGGACAGGGGCTGGCTACACCTTC. Translation: CASSILGGRTGAGYTF.

The J gene is TRBJ2-5, the V gene TRBV7-3, with 7 bases aligning to TRBD2. The CDR3 covers 14 residues. Losses at the gene ends were 2 bases for V and 3 bases for J; bases not matched to a gene: 3. Germline V gene lookup returns CDR1 SGHTA and CDR2 FQGTGA. CDR3 in amino acids: CASSLGGREETQYF. CDR3 sequence (DNA): TGTGCCAGCAGCTTAGGTGGGAGGGAAGAGACCCAGTACTTC. The full variable domain, in which reference TRBV7-3 and TRBJ2-5 provide the parts outside the CDR3, is GAGVSQTPSNKVTEKGKYVELRCDPISGHTALYWYRQSLGQGPEFLIYFQGTGAADDSGLPNDRFFAVRPEGSVSTLKIQRTERGDSAVYLCASSLGGREETQYFGPGTRLLVL.

The chain has TRBV27 and TRBJ2-5; 9 bases map to TRBD1. With 7 bases clipped from V and 0 bases from J, the junction kept 6 bases outside the gene matches. The CDR3 consists of 15 residues. Germline V gene data show CDR1 as MNHEY and CDR2 as SMNVEV (reference sequence). CDR3 coding DNA: TGTGCCAGCACCTCTGGACAGGGGCACCAAGAGACCCAGTACTTC. This codes for CASTSGQGHQETQYF.

The rearrangement links TRBV7-2 to TRBJ2-7, with unresolved D. There are 16 residues in the CDR3. Deletions cut 2 bases from V and 4 bases from J, with 18 bases between. The germline CDR1 and CDR2 sequences are SGHTA and FQGNSA. CDR3 in amino acids: CASSLSAFGVRYEQYF. The CDR3 nucleotides are TGTGCCAGCAGCTTATCCGCTTTTGGGGTCCGGTACGAGCAGTACTTC.

V is TRBV27 and J is TRBJ2-1; D might be TRBD2 (5 bases). The CDR3 spans 15 residues. In germline, CDR1 is MNHEY, CDR2 SMNVEV (reference sequence). V lost 2 bases and J 4 bases, leaving 12 bases between the germline ends. The CDR3 region has the DNA TGTGCCAGCAGTTTAAAGGACTTACCATACAATGAGCAGTTCTTC. Translating it yields CASSLKDLPYNEQFF.

The rearrangement joins TRBV2 to TRBJ1-5; D is undetermined. CDR3 length equals 13 residues. V was pared by 3 bases and J by 4 bases, with 7 bases between. Germline V gives CDR1 SNHLY, CDR2 FYNNEI. CDR3 DNA: TGTGCCAGCAGTGATAGTAGAAATCAGCCCCAGCATTTT. This translates into CASSDSRNQPQHF.

V usage is TRBV4-1 and J usage is TRBJ2-1, with a weak D call TRBD2 (5 bases). V lost 3 bases, J lost 5 bases, and 11 bases lay in between. The CDR3 sequence is 14 residues long. The germline V gene has CDR1 MGHRA and CDR2 YSYEKL. CDR3: CASSQEVRDNEQFF. The CDR3 DNA reads TGCGCCAGCAGCCAGGAGGTTCGCGACAATGAGCAGTTCTTC.

The chain has TRBV29-1 and TRBJ2-2; D is perhaps TRBD1 (7 bases). V gave up 3 bases and J gave up 7 bases, with 12 bases separating them. The germline CDR1 and CDR2 sequences are SQVTM and ANQGSEA. The CDR3 spans 13 residues. The CDR3 nucleotides are TGCAGCGTTGACAGGGGGGACGGCGGGGAGCTGTTTTTT. Its protein is CSVDRGDGGELFF.

The V gene is TRBV19, the J gene TRBJ1-2; D ambiguous. V dropped 3 bases and J dropped 0 bases, with 17 bases sitting between them. Germline-derived CDR1 and CDR2 are LNHDA and SQIVND (reference sequence). This CDR3 contains 17 residues. CDR3 nucleotide sequence: TGTGCCAGTAGTATTATGCCCGGGAGCTTCGCTAACTATGGCTACACCTTC. Protein product: CASSIMPGSFANYGYTF.

V is TRBV19 and J is TRBJ1-2; D is possibly TRBD1 (6 bases). There are 16 residues in the CDR3. Germline CDR1 and CDR2: LNHDA and SQIVND (reference sequence). Trimming left V 4 bases short and J 3 bases short, with 18 bases between. The CDR3 coding sequence is TGTGCCAGTAGTACACGCGGCGGACAGATCCACTATGGCTACACCTTC. Translated: CASSTRGGQIHYGYTF.

The chain links TRBV6-6 to TRBJ2-1; possible D gene TRBD2, 6 bases. Germline V CDR1 and CDR2: MNHNY, SVGAGI (reference sequence). The ends were cut back, 7 bases at V and 7 bases at J, with 17 bases in the middle. This CDR3 region has 14 residues. The CDR3 sequence is CASMPLGGNNEQFF. CDR3 DNA sequence: TGTGCCAGCATGCCCCTGGGGGGAAATAATGAGCAGTTCTTC.

This clone showed up just a few times. This chain links TRBV7-8 with TRBJ2-1; D is perhaps TRBD2 (5 bases). Deletions cut 5 bases from V and 8 bases from J, with 10 bases between. The CDR3 is made up of 12 amino acids. Germline V gene sequence: CDR1 SGHVS, CDR2 FQNEAQ. The chain's CDR3 is CASSPRTYEQFF. CDR3 DNA: TGTGCCAGCAGCCCCAGGACTTATGAGCAGTTCTTC. The complete variable domain, with remaining parts taken from reference TRBV7-8 and TRBJ2-1, reads GAGVSQSPRYKVAKRGQDVALRCDPISGHVSLFWYQQALGQGPEFLTYFQNEAQLDKSGLPSDRFFAERPEGSVSTLKIQRTQQEDSAVYLCASSPRTYEQFFGPGTRLTVL.

The CDR3 loop is CACNPGQALGDEKLFF. The CDR3 DNA follows: TGTGCCTGCAATCCGGGACAGGCCTTGGGTGATGAAAAACTGTTTTTT. The chain couples TRBV28 to TRBJ1-4, with TRBD1 matching 8 bases. This CDR3 is built from 16 residues. Trimming took 11 bases from V and 6 from J; bases not matched to a gene: 17. CDR1 is MDHEN and CDR2 is SYDVKM in the germline V gene.

The chain joins TRBV6-6 to TRBJ2-3; no firm D call. Trimming stripped 7 bases from V and 2 bases from J, with 7 bases between. The CDR3 spans 12 residues. Germline CDR1 reads MNHNY; CDR2 reads SVGAGI (reference sequence). The CDR3, as DNA: TGTGCCAGCATGGGTAACACAGATACGCAGTATTTT. This translates into CASMGNTDTQYF.

V and J are TRBV5-1 and TRBJ2-7; 7 bases are shared with TRBD1. Germline V CDR1 and CDR2: SGHRS, YFSETQ. Unmatched junction bases numbered 15, after V lost 4 bases and J lost 2 bases. The CDR3 covers 17 residues. The CDR3 region has the DNA TGCGCCAGCAGCCCGGGACAGAGAAACCGATACACCTACGAGCAGTACTTC. Amino acids: CASSPGQRNRYTYEQYF. Drawing the rest from reference TRBV5-1 and TRBJ2-7, the complete variable domain is KAGVTQTPRYLIKTRGQQVTLSCSPISGHRSVSWYQQTPGQGLQFLFEYFSETQRNKGNFPGRFSGRQFSNSRSEMNVSTLELGDSALYLCASSPGQRNRYTYEQYFGPGTRLTVT.

The rearrangement uses TRBV27 and TRBJ2-2; 13 positions match TRBD2. The CDR3 consists of 15 residues. The germline CDR1 and CDR2 sequences are MNHEY and SMNVEV (reference sequence). The junction had 1 base not matched to a gene; V was cut back by 5 bases and J by 4 bases. CDR3 region: CASSRTSGGTGELFF. DNA of the CDR3: TGTGCCAGCAGTAGGACTAGCGGGGGCACCGGGGAGCTGTTTTTT.